This T cell receptor (beta chain) was found in a study of human T cells and chemical hapten exposure. This clonotype was seen only a few times. Time point meaning: pre-sensitization, week 0. Treatment of the sample: therapeutic diphenylcyclopropenone sensitization with weekly scalp DPC. Patients had alopecia, were aged 18 to 70, and were not pregnant. V gave up 1 base and J gave up 7 bases, with 8 bases separating them. The CDR3 sequence is 14 residues long. The germline V gene encodes CDR1 SEHNR and CDR2 FQNEAQ (reference sequence). TCRdb fed the RACE reads into MiXCR, producing one record per CDR3 protein. The table records over 300,000 distinct CDR3 sequences, less than 6.5% of them present only once.

Material: whole blood, obtained in connection with sensitization to the hapten diphenylcyclopropenone (DPC). The receptor comes from a woman aged 50 to 60 with alopecia areata. Some clones in this sample may be carry-over from other donors' samples. The gene calls are TRBV7-9 and TRBJ1-6; D is unresolved. CDR3 DNA: TGTGCCAGCAGCTTAGAAGGTGGGAATTCACCCCTCCACTTT. As protein: CASSLEGGNSPLHF.